One and the same sample provided the 2 T cell receptor beta chains below, sequenced in a study of OX40 agonist ivuxolimab in advanced cancers. TCRdb keeps only in-frame clones here, not all; method: immunoSEQ multiplex PCR. Of tens of thousands of clones listed, 80% to 90% are singletons. The material sequenced was CD4+ or CD8+ T cells sorted from blood, taken in a trial of the OX40 agonist ivuxolimab. These receptors came from an adult with an advanced solid tumor such as melanoma, head and neck, liver or kidney cancer.

V usage is TRBV18 and J usage is TRBJ2-5; TRBD2 agrees at 7 bases. Germline V gene sequence: CDR1 KGHSH, CDR2 LQKENI. V lost 6 bases and J lost 4; bases outside the gene matches: 14. The CDR3 spans 16 residues. As DNA, the CDR3 is TGTGCCAGCTCCCCCGGGGACCGACCGGGAGGAGAGACCCAGTACTTC. It codes for CASSPGDRPGGETQYF.

The chain is built from TRBV15 and TRBJ1-5, with 8 bases identical to TRBD1. Germline-derived CDR1 and CDR2 are LNHNV and YYDKDF (reference sequence). CDR3 size: 14 residues. Losses at the gene ends were 3 bases for V and 7 bases for J; bases not matched to a gene: 5. The chain's CDR3 is CATSSDRGSQPQHF. Written as DNA, the CDR3 is TGTGCCACCAGCAGTGACAGGGGTAGCCAGCCCCAGCATTTT.